The T cell receptor beta chain described here comes from a study of T-cell reconstitution after alpha-beta-depleted transplantation in children. Germline assignment: CDR1 MGHRA and CDR2 YSYEKL. This CDR3 region has 15 residues. Trimming left V 0 bases short and J 1 base short, with 7 bases between. Unique molecular identifiers tagged the TCRbeta library. TCRdb re-called the PCR reads through MiXCR, storing one row per CDR3 protein. Found here are around 800,000 distinct CDR3 sequences, around 17% of them singletons; the top ten hold roughly 5%. Points from the study as a whole: Diversity and T-cell counts at one year after transplant derived mostly from new T cells. Expanded graft clones numbering several hundred reportedly gave rise to alpha-beta T cells about two months after transplant. The high TCRbeta diversity at day 60 in some patients came from surviving recipient T cells and thymic progenitors.

With respect to this clonotype: Its antigen remains unidentified.

The origin of this receptor is a male patient younger than 18 who had a stem cell transplant for acute lymphoblastic leukemia, so the T cells may come from the graft donor. This specimen was PBMCs, mostly from graft donor cells, taken 360 days after TCRalphabeta/CD19-depleted stem cell transplant. The V gene is TRBV4-1, the J gene TRBJ1-3, with D uncertain. The CDR3 nucleotides read TGCGCCAGCAGCCAAGATTGGGTATCTGGAAACACCATATATTTT. Translated: CASSQDWVSGNTIYF.